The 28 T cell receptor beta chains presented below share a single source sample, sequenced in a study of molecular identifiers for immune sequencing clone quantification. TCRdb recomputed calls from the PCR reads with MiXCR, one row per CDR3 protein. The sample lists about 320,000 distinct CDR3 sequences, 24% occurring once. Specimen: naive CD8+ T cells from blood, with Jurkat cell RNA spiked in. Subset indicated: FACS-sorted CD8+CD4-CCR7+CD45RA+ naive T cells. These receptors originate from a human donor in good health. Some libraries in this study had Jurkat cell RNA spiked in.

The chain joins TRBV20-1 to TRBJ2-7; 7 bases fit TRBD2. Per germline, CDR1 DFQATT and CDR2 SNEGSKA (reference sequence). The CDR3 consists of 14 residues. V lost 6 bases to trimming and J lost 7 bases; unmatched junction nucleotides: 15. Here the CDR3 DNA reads TGCAGTGCGACTACTAGCGAGACCTTATTGGAGCAGTACTTC. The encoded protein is CSATTSETLLEQYF.

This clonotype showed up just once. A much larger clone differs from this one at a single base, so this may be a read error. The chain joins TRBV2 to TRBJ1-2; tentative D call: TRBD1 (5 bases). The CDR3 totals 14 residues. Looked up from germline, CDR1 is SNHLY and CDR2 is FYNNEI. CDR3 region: CAGRPMGVNYGYTF. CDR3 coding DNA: TGTGCCGGCAGGCCCATGGGGGTTAACTATGGCTACACCTTC.

The CDR3 is CATPPGITEAFF. As DNA, the CDR3 is TGTGCCACCCCCCCGGGGATCACTGAAGCTTTCTTT. The rearrangement joins TRBV2 to TRBJ1-1; D unclear. The CDR3 runs 12 residues. In germline, CDR1 is SNHLY, CDR2 FYNNEI. Trimming shortened V by 10 bases and J by 4 bases, and 13 bases separated the two germline ends.

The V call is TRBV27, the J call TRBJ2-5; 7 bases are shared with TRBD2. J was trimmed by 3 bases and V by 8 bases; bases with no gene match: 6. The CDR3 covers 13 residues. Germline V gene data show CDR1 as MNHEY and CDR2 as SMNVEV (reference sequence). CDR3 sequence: CASGLLAEETQYF. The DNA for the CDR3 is TGTGCCAGCGGCCTTCTAGCGGAAGAGACCCAGTACTTC.

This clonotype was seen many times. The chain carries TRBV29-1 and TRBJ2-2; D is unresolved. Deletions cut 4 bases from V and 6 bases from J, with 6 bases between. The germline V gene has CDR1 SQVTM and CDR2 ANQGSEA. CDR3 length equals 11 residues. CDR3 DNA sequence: TGCAGCGTTGTAGGTCCCGGGGAGCTGTTTTTT. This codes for CSVVGPGELFF.

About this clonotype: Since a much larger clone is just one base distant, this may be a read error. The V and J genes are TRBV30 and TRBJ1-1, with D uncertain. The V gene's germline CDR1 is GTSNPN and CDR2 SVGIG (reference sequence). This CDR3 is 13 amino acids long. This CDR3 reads CVWSVTLSTEAFF. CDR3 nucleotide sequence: TGTGTCTGGAGTGTAACCTTATCCACTGAAGCTTTCTTT. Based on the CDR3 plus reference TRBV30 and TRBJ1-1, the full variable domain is SQTIHQWPATLVQPVGSPLSLECTVEGTSNPNLYWYRQAAGRGLQLLFYSVGIGQISSEVPQNLSASRPQDRQFILSSKKLLLSDSGFYLCVWSVTLSTEAFFGQGTRLTVV.

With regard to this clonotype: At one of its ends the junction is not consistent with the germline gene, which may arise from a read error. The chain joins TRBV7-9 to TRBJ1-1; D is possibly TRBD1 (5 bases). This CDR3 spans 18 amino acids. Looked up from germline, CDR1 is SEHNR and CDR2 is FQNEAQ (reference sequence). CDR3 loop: CASSSTPAGRSWNTGAFF. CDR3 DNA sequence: TGTGCCAGCAGCTCAACCCCAGCAGGGAGATCCTGGAACACTGGAGCTTTCTTT.

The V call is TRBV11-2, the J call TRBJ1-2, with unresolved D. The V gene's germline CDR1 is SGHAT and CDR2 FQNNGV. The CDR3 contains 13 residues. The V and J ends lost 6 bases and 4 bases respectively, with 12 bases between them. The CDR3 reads CASSPPEGYGYTF. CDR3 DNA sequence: TGTGCCAGCAGTCCCCCGGAGGGCTATGGCTACACCTTC.

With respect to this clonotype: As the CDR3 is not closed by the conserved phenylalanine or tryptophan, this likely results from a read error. CDR3 amino acids: CATNDRGTFTDTQYL. As DNA, the CDR3 is TGTGCCACCAACGACAGGGGGACCTTCACAGATACGCAGTATCTT. This chain joins TRBV6-2 or TRBV6-3 and TRBJ2-3, with 9 bases identical to TRBD1. This CDR3 contains 15 residues. Germline V gene lookup returns CDR1 MNHEY and CDR2 SVGEGT. J gave up 2 bases and V 10 bases, and 10 bases lay outside the gene matches.

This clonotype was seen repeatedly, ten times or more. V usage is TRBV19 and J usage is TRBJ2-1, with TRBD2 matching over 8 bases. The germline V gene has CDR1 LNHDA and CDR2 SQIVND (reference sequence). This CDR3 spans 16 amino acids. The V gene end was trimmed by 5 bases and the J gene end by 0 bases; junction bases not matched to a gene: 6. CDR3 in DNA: TGTGCCAGTAGTGCCTCCGGGACTAGCTCCTACAATGAGCAGTTCTTC. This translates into CASSASGTSSYNEQFF.

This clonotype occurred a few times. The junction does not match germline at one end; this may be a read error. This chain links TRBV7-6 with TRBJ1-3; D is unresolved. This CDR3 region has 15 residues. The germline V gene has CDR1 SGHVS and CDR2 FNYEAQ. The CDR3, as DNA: TGTGCCAGCAGCTTAGCAACCCGCTCAGGAAACACCATATGTTTT. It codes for CASSLATRSGNTICF.

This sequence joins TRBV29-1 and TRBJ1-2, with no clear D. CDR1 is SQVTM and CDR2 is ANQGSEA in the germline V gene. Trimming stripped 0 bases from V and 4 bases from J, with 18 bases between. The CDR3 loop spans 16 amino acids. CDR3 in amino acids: CSVEDPQLSALYGYTF. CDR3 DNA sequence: TGCAGCGTTGAAGACCCCCAGTTGTCAGCTCTCTATGGCTACACCTTC.

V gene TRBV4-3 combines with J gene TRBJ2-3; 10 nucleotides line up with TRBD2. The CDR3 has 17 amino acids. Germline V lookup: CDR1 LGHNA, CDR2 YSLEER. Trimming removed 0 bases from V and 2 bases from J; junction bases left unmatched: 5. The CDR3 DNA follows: TGCGCCAGCAGCCAAGATGTAACTAGCGGGGACACAGATACGCAGTATTTT. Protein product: CASSQDVTSGDTDTQYF.

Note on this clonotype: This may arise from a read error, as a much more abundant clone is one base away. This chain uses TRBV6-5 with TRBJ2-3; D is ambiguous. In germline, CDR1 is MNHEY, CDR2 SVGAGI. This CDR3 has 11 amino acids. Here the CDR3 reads CASSTSDAQYF. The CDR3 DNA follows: TGTGCCAGCAGCACGTCAGATGCGCAGTATTTT.

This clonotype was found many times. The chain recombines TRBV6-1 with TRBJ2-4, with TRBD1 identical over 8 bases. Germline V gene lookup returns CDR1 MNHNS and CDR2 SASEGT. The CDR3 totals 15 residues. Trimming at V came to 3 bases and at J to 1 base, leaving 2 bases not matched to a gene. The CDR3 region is CASSETGVAKNIQYF. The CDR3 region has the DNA TGTGCCAGCAGTGAGACAGGGGTGGCCAAAAACATTCAGTACTTC.

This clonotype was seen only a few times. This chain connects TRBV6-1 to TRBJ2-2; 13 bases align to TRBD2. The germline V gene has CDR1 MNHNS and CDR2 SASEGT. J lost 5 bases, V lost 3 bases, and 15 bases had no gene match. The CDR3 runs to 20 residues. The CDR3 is CASSDRSLTSGREQTGELFF. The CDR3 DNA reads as TGTGCCAGCAGTGATAGGTCGCTAACTAGCGGGAGGGAACAAACCGGGGAGCTGTTTTTT.

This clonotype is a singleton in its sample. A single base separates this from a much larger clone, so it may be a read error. CDR3 loop: CASSSSMGTQCF. CDR3 bases: TGTGCCAGCAGCTCCTCTATGGGTACGCAGTGTTTT. The V gene is TRBV7-9, the J gene TRBJ2-3; D gene unclear. CDR3 length: 12 residues. Looked up from germline, CDR1 is SEHNR and CDR2 is FQNEAQ (reference sequence). Together with reference TRBV7-9 and TRBJ2-3, the CDR3 gives the full variable domain: DTGVSQNPRHKITKRGQNVTFRCDPISEHNRLYWYRQTLGQGPEFLTYFQNEAQLEKSRLLSDRFSAERPKGSFSTLEIQRTEQGDSAMYLCASSSSMGTQCFGPGTRLTVL.

Here the CDR3 reads CASRRSQDRQEETQYF. The CDR3 region has the DNA TGCGCCAGCAGACGGAGCCAGGACCGCCAGGAAGAGACCCAGTACTTC. This chain connects TRBV4-3 to TRBJ2-5; D is ambiguous. The ends were cut back, 6 bases at V and 3 bases at J, with 20 bases in the middle. The germline V gene encodes CDR1 LGHNA and CDR2 YSLEER. The CDR3 totals 16 residues.

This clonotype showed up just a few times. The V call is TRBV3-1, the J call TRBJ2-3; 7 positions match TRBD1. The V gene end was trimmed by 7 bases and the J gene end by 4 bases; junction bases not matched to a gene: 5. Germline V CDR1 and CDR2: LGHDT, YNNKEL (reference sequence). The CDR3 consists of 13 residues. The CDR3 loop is CASTPTGADTQYF. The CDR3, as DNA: TGTGCCAGCACCCCTACAGGGGCAGATACGCAGTATTTT.

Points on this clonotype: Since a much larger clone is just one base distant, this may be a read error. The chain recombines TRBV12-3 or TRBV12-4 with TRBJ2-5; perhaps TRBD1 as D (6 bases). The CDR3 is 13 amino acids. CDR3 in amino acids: CASRMGQQETQDF. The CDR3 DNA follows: TGTGCCAGCAGGATGGGACAACAAGAGACCCAGGACTTC.

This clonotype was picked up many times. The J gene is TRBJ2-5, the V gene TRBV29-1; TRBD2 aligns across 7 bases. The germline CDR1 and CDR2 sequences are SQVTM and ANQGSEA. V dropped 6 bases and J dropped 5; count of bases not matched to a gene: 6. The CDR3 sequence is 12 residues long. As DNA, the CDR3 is TGCAGCGTGCGGGGGTCGGAGGAGACCCAGTACTTC. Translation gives CSVRGSEETQYF.

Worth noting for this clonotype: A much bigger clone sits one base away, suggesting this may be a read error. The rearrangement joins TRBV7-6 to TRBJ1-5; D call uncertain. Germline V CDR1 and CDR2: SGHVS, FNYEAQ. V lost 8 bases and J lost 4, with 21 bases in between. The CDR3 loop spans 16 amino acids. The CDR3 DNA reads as TGTGCCAGCCGTACAGAAGAAGGGTCGGGGAATCAGCCCCAGCATTTT. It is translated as CASRTEEGSGNQPQHF.

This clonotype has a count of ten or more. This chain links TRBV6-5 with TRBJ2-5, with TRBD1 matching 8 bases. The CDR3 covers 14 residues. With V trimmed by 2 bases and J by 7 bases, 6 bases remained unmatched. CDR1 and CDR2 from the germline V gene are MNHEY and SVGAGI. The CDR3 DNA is TGTGCCAGCAGTTACCCAGGGGGCATCGGGACCCAGTACTTC. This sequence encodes CASSYPGGIGTQYF.

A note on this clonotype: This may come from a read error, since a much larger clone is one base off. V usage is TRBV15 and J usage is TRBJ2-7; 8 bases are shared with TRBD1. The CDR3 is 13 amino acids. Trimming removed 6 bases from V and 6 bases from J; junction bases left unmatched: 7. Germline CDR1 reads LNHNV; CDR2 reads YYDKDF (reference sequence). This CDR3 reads CATSAGQGSEQYF. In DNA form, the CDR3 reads TGTGCCACCAGTGCAGGACAGGGTTCCGAGCAGTACTTC.

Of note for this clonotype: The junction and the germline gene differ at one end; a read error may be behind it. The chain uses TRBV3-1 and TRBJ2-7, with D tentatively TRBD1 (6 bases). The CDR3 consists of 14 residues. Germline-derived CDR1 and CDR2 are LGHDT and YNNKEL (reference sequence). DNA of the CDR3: TGTGCCAGCAGCCAAGTGGGACAAGCCTACGAGCGGTACTTC. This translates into CASSQVGQAYERYF.

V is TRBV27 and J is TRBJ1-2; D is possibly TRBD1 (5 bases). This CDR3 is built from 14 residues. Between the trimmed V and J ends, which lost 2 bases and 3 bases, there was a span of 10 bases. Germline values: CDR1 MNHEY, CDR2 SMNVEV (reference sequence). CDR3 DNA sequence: TGTGCCAGCAGTTTAGGGGGTATCGACTATGGCTACACCTTC. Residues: CASSLGGIDYGYTF.

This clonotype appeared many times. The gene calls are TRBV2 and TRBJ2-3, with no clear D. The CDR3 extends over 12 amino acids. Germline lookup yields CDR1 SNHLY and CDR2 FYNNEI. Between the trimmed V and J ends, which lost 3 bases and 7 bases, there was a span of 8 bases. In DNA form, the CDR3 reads TGTGCCAGCAGTGAGTGGGATAATACGCAGTATTTT. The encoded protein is CASSEWDNTQYF.

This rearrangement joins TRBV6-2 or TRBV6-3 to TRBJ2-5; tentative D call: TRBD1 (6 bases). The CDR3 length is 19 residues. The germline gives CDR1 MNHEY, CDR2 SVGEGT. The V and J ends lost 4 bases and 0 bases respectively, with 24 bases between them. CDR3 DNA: TGTGCCAGCAGTTCGACTACAGAGAATCTAAGGGGGTACCAAGAGACCCAGTACTTC. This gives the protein CASSSTTENLRGYQETQYF.